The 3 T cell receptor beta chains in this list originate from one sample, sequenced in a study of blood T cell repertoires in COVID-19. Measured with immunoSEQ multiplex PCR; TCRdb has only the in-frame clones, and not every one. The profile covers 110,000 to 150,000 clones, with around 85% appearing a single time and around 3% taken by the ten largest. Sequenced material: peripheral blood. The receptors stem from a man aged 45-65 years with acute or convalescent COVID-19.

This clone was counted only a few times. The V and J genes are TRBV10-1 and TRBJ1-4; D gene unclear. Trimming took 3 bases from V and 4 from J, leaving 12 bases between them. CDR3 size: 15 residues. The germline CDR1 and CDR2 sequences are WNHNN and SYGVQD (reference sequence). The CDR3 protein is CASSEGSEGNEKLFF. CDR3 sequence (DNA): TGCGCCAGCAGTGAAGGTTCAGAGGGTAATGAAAAACTGTTTTTT.

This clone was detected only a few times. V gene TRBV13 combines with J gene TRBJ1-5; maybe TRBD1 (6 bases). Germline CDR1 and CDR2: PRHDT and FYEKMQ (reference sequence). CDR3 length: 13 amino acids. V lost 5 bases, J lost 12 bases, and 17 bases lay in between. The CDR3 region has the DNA TGTGCCAGCAGCCTCACTACAACAGGGAGCCAGCATTTT. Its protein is CASSLTTTGSQHF.

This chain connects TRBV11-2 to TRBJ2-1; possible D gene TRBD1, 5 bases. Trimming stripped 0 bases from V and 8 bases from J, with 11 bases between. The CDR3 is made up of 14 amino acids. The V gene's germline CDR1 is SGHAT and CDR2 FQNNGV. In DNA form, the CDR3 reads TGTGCCAGCAGCTTAGATGTGCTAGGGGATGAGCAGTTCTTC. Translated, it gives CASSLDVLGDEQFF.